This T cell receptor (beta chain) was found in a study of control samples from healthy donors and cancer patients. Using immunoSEQ multiplex PCR, the repertoire was profiled, and TCRdb retains in-frame clones only, with some absent. The repertoire holds roughly 92,000 clones, around 90% seen once, with around 7.6% in the top ten. The source of this sequence is a woman aged 55-75 years in good health. Sequencing was performed on blood.

The CDR3 sequence is CASIPTYLYGYTF. The CDR3 region has the DNA TGTGCCAGCATACCTACCTATTTATATGGCTACACCTTC. The chain combines TRBV6-5 with TRBJ1-2; D not certain. The CDR3 consists of 13 residues. Trimming left V 7 bases short and J 5 bases short, with 14 bases between. CDR1 is MNHEY, CDR2 SVGAGI, per germline.